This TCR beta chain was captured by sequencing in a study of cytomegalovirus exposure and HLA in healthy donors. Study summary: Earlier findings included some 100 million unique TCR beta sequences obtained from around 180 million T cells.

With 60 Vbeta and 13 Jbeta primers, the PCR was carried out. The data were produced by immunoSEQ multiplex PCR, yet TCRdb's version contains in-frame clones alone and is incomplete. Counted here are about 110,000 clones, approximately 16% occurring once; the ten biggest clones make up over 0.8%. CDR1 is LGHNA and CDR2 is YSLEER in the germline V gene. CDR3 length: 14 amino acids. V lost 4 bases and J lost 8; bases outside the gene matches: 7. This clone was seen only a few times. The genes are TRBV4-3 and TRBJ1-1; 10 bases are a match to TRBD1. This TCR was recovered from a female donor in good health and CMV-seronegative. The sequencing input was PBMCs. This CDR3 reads CASSRTGQGTEAFF. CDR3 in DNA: TGCGCCAGCAGCCGAACGGGACAGGGGACCGAAGCTTTCTTT.